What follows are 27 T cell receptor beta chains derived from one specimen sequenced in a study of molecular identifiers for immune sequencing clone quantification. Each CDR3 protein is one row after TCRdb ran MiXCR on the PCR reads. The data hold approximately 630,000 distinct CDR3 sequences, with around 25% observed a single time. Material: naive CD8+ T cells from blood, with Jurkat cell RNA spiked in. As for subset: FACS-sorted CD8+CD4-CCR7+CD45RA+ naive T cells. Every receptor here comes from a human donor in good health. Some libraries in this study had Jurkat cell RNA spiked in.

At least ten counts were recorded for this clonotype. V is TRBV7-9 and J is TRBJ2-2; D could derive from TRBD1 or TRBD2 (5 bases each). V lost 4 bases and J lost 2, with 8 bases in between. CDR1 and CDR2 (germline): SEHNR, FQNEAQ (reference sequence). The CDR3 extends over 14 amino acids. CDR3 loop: CASSSWDNTGELFF. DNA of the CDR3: TGTGCCAGCAGCTCATGGGACAACACCGGGGAGCTGTTTTTT.

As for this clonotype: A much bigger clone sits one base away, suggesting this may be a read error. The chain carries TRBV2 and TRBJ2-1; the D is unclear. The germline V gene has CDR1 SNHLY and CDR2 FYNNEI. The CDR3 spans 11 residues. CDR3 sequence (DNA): TGTGCCAGCAGTCCCCAACCCGCCCAGTCCTTC. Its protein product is CASSPQPAQSF.

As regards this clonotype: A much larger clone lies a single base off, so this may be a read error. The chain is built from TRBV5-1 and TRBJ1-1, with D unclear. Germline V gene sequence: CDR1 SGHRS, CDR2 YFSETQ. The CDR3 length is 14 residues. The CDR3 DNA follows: TGCGCCAGCAGCTTGTTTTCCGTGAACATTGAAGCTTTCTTT. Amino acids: CASSLFSVNIEAFF.

The CDR3 sequence is CASSMKDRGIADTQYF. CDR3 DNA: TGTGCCAGCAGTATGAAGGACAGAGGAATCGCAGATACGCAGTATTTT. The gene calls are TRBV27 and TRBJ2-3; D possibly corresponds to TRBD1 (6 bases). Trimming cost V 5 bases and J 4 bases, with 19 bases left between them. The CDR3 consists of 16 residues. Germline-derived CDR1 and CDR2 are MNHEY and SMNVEV (reference sequence).

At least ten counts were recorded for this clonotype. The CDR3 DNA is TGCAGCGTTCGGCTAGCTTACAATGAGCAGTTCTTC. Amino acid sequence: CSVRLAYNEQFF. This rearrangement joins TRBV29-1 to TRBJ2-1; D is perhaps TRBD2 (5 bases). The CDR3 has 12 residues. Germline V lookup: CDR1 SQVTM, CDR2 ANQGSEA. Trimming pared 5 bases from V and 4 bases from J, leaving 9 bases between.

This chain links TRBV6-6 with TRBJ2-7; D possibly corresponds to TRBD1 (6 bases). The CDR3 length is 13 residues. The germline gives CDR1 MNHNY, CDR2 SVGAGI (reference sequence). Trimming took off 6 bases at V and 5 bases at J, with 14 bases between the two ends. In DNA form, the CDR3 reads TGTGCCAGCAGGGGGGACAAAAAGGACGAGCAGTACTTC. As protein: CASRGDKKDEQYF.

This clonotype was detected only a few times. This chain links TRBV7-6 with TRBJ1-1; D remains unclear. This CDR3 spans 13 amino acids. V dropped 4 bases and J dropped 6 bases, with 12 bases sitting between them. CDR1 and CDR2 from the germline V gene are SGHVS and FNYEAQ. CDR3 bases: TGTGCCAGCAGCTCCGGAGGGAGCTCTGAAGCTTTCTTT. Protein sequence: CASSSGGSSEAFF.

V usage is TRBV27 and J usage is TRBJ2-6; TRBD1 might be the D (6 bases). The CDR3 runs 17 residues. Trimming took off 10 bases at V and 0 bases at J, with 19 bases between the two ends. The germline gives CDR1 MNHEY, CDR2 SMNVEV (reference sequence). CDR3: CATNRVSVYSGANVLTF. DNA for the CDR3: TGTGCCACCAACAGGGTTTCGGTATACTCTGGGGCCAACGTCCTGACTTTC.

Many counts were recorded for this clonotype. The CDR3 DNA is TGTGCCAGCAGCCCCCGTCCCTGGACTAGCGGGGATGAGACCCAGTACTTC. Its translation: CASSPRPWTSGDETQYF. The chain has TRBV11-2 and TRBJ2-5, with 12 positions matching TRBD2. CDR1 is SGHAT and CDR2 is FQNNGV in the germline V gene. J was trimmed by 5 bases and V by 5 bases; bases with no gene match: 12. The CDR3 is 17 residues long.

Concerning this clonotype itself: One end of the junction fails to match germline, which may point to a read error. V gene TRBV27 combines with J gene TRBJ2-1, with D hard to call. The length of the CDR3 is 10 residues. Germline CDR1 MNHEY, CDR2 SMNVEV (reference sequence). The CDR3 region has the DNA TGTGCCAGCAGTTTTCCAAGGCAGCTCTTC. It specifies CASSFPRQLF.

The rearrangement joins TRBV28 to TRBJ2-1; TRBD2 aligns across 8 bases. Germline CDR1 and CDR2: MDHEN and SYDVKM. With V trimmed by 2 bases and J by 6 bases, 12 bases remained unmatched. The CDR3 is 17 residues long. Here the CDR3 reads CASSLLTGGTFGNEQFF. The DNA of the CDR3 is TGTGCCAGCAGTTTACTGACGGGAGGGACGTTCGGCAATGAGCAGTTCTTC.

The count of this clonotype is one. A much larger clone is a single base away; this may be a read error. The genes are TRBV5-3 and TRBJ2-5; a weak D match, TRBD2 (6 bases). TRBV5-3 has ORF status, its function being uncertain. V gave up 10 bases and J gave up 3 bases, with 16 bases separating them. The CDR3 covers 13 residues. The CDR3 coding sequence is TGTGCCGGCAGCGCGGGGTTGGAAGAGACCCAGTACTTC. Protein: CAGSAGLEETQYF.

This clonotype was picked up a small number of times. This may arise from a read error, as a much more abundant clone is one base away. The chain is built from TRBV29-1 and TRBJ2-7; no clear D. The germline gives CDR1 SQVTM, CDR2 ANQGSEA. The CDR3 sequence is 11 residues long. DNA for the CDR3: TGCAGCGTTGAAGAGTCCTACGAGCGGTACTTC. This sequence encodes CSVEESYERYF.

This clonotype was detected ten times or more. The CDR3 loop reads CASSQDRGNSPLHF. The CDR3 nucleotides read TGCGCCAGCAGCCAAGATCGGGGAAATTCACCCCTCCACTTT. The rearrangement joins TRBV4-1 to TRBJ1-6; D remains ambiguous. The CDR3 runs to 14 residues. V was cut by 0 bases and J by 7 bases, with 7 bases left in between. Germline loops: CDR1 MGHRA, CDR2 YSYEKL.

This CDR3 is CSVAPSGSAYNEQFF. In nucleotides, the CDR3 is TGCAGCGTTGCCCCTAGCGGGTCTGCCTACAATGAGCAGTTCTTC. This chain connects TRBV29-1 to TRBJ2-1, with TRBD2 identical over 8 bases. The germline V gene has CDR1 SQVTM and CDR2 ANQGSEA. J gave up 2 bases and V 4 bases, and 7 bases lay outside the gene matches. This CDR3 is built from 15 residues.

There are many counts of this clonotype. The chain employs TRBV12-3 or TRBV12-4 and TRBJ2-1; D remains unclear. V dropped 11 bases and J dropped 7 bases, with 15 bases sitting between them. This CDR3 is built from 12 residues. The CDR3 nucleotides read TGTGCCTCTGGCCAGCTCCCTAATGAGCAGTTCTTC. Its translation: CASGQLPNEQFF.

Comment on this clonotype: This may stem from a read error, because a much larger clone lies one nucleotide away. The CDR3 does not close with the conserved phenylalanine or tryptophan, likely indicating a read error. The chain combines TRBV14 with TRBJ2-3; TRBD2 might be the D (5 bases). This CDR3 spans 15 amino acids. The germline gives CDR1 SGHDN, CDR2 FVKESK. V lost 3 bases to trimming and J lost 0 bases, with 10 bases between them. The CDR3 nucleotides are TGTGCCAGCAGCCACGGTAGCGAAAGCACAGATACGCAGTATCTT. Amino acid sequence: CASSHGSESTDTQYL.

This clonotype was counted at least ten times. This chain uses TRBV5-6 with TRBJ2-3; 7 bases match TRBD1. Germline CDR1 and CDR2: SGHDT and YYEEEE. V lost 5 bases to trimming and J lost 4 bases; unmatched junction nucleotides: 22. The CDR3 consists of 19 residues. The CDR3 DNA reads TGTGCCAGCAGACGGTTAGAATGGTCTTTCTACAGGGGTCCAGATACGCAGTATTTT. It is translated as CASRRLEWSFYRGPDTQYF.

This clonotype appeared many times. DNA of the CDR3: TGTGCCAGCAGCTTCTGGGGGCGCACTGAAGCTTTCTTT. Translation: CASSFWGRTEAFF. This chain joins TRBV5-6 and TRBJ1-1, with D possibly being TRBD1 (6 bases). The CDR3 consists of 13 residues. V was clipped by 2 bases and J by 4 bases, with 9 bases between them. CDR1 and CDR2 from the germline V gene are SGHDT and YYEEEE.

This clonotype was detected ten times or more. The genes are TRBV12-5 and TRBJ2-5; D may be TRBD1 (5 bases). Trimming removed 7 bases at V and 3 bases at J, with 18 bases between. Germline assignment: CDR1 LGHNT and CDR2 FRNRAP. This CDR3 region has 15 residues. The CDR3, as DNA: TGTGCTAGTGCCCAATCCCGGACACCTAAAGAGACCCAGTACTTC. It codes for CASAQSRTPKETQYF.

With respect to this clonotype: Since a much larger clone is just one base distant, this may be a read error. CDR3 DNA sequence: TGTGCCACCAGCAGCCCCAGAAATAGCAATCAGCCCCAGCATTTT. It yields the protein CATSSPRNSNQPQHF. V is TRBV15 and J is TRBJ1-5; D gene unclear. V was cut by 3 bases and J by 0 bases, with 9 bases left in between. CDR1 LNHNV and CDR2 YYDKDF come from the germline V gene (reference sequence). The CDR3 extends over 15 amino acids.

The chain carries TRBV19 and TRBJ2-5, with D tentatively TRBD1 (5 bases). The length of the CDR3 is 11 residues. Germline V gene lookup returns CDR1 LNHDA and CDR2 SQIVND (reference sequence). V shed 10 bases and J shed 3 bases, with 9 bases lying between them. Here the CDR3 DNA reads TGTGCCACGGGCAGGGAAGAGACCCAGTACTTC. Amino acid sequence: CATGREETQYF.

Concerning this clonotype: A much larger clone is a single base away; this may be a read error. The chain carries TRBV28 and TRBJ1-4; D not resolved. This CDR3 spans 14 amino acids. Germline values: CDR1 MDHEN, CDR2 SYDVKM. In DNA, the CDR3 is TGTGCCACCCAGTTTAATAGCCTTAATGGAAAACTGTTTTTT. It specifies CATQFNSLNGKLFF.

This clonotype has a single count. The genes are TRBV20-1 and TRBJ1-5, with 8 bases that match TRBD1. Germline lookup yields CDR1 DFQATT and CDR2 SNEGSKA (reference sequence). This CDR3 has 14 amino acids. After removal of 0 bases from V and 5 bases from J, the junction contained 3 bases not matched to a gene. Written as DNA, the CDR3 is TGCAGTGCTAGAGACAGGGGGCCCCATCAGCCCCAGCATTTT. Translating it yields CSARDRGPHQPQHF.

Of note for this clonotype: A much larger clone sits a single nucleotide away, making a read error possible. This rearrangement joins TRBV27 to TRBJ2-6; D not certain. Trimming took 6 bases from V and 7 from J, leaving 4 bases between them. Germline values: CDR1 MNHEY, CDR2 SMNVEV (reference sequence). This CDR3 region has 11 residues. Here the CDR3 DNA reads TGTGCCAGCAGAGTAGCCAACGTCCTGACTTTC. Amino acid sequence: CASRVANVLTF. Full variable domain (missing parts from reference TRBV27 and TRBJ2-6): EAQVTQNPRYLITVTGKKLTVTCSQNMNHEYMSWYRQDPGLGLRQIYYSMNVEVTDKGDVPEGYKVSRKEKRNFPLILESPSPNQTSLYFCASRVANVLTFGAGSRLTVL.

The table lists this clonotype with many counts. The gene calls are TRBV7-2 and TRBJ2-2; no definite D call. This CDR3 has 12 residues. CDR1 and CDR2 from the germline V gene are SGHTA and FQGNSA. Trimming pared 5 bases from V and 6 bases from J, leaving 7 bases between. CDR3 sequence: CASSPAAGELFF. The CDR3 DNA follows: TGTGCCAGCAGCCCAGCAGCCGGGGAGCTGTTTTTT.

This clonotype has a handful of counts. Written as DNA, the CDR3 is TGTGCCAGTAGCGGCGGTACCTATGGCTACACCTTC. Residues: CASSGGTYGYTF. The rearrangement links TRBV19 to TRBJ1-2; D remains ambiguous. The germline V gene has CDR1 LNHDA and CDR2 SQIVND (reference sequence). The CDR3 contains 12 residues. Trimming took 6 bases from V and 4 from J, leaving 9 bases between them.